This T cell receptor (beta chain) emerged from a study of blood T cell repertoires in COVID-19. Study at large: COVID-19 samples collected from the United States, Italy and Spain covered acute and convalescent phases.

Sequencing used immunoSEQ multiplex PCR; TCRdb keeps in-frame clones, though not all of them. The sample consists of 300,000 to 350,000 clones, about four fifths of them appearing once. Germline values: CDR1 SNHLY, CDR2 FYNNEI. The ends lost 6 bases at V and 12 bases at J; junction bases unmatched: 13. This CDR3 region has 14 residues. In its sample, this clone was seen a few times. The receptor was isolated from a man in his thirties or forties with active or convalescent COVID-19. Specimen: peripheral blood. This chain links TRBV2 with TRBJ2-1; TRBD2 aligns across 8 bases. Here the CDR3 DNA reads TGTGCCAGCAGGCCCACGGGAGGGTTAACGGGGCAGTTCTTC. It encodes CASRPTGGLTGQFF.